This entry concerns a single T cell receptor (beta chain). Its target is not known. The data were obtained in a study of shared clonotypes between healthy human individuals. Findings and limits, study-wide: Clonotypes shared by all four donors outscored non-shared clonotypes in generation probability. Despite large depth, rarefaction showed incomplete sorted-subset sequencing. Represented diversity, genetic and exposure-history alike, was limited by few donors.

Trimming took 1 base from V and 1 from J, leaving 8 bases between them. Per the germline V gene, CDR1 is MNHNS and CDR2 is SASEGT. This CDR3 is 15 amino acids long. DNA at around 200 ng, about 30,000 T cell genomes, went into sorted-subset replicate PCRs. The assay was immunoSEQ multiplex PCR, and TCRdb's table has in-frame clones only and misses some. The sample has over 2 million clones; around 95% are singletons. The genes are TRBV6-1 and TRBJ1-5; unclear D gene. This TCR came from a man aged 18 to 30 in good health. What was sequenced was naive CD4+ T cells sorted from blood. Sample subset: CD45RA+ positively selected. The CDR3 reads CASSEGLSSNQPQHF. DNA for the CDR3: TGTGCCAGCAGTGAAGGACTCTCCAGCAATCAGCCCCAGCATTTT.